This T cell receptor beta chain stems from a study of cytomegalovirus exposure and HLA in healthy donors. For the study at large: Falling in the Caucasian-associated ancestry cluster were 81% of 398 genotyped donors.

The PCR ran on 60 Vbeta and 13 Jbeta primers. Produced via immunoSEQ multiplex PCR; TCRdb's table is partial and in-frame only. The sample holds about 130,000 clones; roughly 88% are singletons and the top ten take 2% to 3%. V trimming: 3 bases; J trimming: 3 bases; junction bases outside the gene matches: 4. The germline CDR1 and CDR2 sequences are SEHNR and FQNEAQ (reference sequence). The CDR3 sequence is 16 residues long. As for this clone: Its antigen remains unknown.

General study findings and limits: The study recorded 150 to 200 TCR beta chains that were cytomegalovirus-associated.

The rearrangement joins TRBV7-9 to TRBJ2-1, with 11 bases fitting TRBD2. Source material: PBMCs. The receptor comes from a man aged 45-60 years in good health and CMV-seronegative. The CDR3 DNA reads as TGTGCCAGCAGCTTCCTAGCGGGGGGCGACTACAATGAGCAGTTCTTC. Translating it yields CASSFLAGGDYNEQFF.